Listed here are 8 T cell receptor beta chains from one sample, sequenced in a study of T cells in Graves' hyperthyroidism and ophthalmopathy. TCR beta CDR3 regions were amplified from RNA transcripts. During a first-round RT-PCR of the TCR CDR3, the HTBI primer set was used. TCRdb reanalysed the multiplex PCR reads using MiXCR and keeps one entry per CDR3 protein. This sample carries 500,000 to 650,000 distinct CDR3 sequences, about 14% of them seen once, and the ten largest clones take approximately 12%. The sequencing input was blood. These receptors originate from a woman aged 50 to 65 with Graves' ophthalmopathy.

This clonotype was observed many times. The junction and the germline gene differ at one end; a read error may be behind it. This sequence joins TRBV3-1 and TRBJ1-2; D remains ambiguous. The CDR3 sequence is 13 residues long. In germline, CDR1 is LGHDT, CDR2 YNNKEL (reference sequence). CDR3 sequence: CASSTPANYGYTF. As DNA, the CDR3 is TGTGCCAGCAGCACGCCGGCTAATTATGGCTACACCTTC.

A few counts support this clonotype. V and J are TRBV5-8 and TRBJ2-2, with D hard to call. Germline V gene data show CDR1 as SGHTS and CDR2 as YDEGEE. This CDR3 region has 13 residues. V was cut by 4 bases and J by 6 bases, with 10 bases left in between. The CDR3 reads CASSPWDAGELFF. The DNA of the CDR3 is TGTGCCAGCAGCCCATGGGATGCCGGGGAGCTGTTTTTT.

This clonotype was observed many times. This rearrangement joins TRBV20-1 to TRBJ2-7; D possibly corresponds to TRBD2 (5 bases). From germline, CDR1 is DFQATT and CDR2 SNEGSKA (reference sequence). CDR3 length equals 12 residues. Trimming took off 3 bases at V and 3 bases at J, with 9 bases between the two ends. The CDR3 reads CSAREAVYEQYF. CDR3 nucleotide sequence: TGCAGTGCTAGGGAAGCGGTCTACGAGCAGTACTTC.

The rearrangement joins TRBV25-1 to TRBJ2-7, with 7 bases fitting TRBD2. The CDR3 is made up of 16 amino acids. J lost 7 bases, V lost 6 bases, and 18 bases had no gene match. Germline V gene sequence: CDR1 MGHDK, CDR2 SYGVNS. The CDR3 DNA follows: TGTGCCAGCAGCCACCGTTTGCGGGAGTTTTACAATGAGCAGTACTTC. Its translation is CASSHRLREFYNEQYF.

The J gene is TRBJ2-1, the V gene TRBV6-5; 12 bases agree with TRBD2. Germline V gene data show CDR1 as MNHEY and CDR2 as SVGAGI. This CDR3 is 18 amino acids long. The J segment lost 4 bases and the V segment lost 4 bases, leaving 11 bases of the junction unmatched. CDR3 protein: CASSLPGLAGTIYNEQFF. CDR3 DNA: TGTGCCAGCAGTTTACCCGGACTAGCGGGAACCATTTACAATGAGCAGTTCTTC.

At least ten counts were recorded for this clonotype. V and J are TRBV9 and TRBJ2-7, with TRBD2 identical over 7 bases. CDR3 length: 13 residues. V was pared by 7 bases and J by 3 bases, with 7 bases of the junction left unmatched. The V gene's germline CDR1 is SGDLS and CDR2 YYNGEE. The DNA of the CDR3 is TGTGCCAGCGGGGCGGGAGACTTCTACGAGCAGTACTTC. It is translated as CASGAGDFYEQYF.

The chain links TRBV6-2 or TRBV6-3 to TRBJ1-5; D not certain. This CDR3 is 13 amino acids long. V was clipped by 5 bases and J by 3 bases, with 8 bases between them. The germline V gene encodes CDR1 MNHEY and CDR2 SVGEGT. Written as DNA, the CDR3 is TGTGCCAGCAGTCGAGACATCAATCAGCCCCAGCATTTT. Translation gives CASSRDINQPQHF.

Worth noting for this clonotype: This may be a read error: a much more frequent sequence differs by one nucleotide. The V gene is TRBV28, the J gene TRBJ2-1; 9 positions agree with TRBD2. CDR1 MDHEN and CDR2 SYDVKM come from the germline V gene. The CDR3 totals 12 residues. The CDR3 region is CVSPSGNNEQFF. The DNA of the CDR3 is TGTGTCAGCCCTAGCGGGAACAATGAGCAGTTCTTC.